The 11 T cell receptor beta chains listed next were all sequenced from one sample in a study of T cell repertoires in cytomegalovirus infection. In TCRdb, the reads were re-called with MiXCR into one record per CDR3 protein. The sample has a few hundred thousand distinct CDR3 sequences, 9.5% seen once. The source material was PBMCs. Receptors originate from a human donor in good health (CMV status not recorded). Some clones in this sample may be carry-over from other donors' samples.

This clonotype was counted many times. This chain links TRBV5-5 with TRBJ1-1, with D unresolved. Per the germline V gene, CDR1 is SGHKS and CDR2 is YYEKEE (reference sequence). V was clipped by 0 bases and J by 7 bases, with 13 bases between them. There are 14 residues in the CDR3. CDR3 sequence: CASSLAPARDEAFF. CDR3 in DNA: TGTGCCAGCAGCTTGGCACCCGCTCGGGATGAAGCTTTCTTT.

The chain links TRBV5-1 to TRBJ1-1; 7 bases line up with TRBD1. With V trimmed by 1 base and J by 8 bases, 5 bases remained unmatched. This CDR3 region has 13 residues. Germline V gives CDR1 SGHRS, CDR2 YFSETQ. For the CDR3, the DNA is TGCGCCAGCAGCTTGAAGACAGGGACGGAAGCTTTCTTT. It encodes CASSLKTGTEAFF.

This clonotype came up a few times. The CDR3 nucleotides read TGCAGTGCTAGAGGGGACGGACACTACGAGCAGTACTTC. The encoded protein is CSARGDGHYEQYF. V and J are TRBV20-1 and TRBJ2-7, with D perhaps being TRBD1 or TRBD2 (5 bases each). Trimming pared 1 base from V and 3 bases from J, leaving 10 bases between. The germline V gene has CDR1 DFQATT and CDR2 SNEGSKA (reference sequence). This CDR3 has 13 residues.

This clonotype was observed at least ten times. The chain joins TRBV7-2 to TRBJ2-7; TRBD2 might be the D (5 bases). Trimming cost V 5 bases and J 0 bases, with 14 bases left between them. The germline V gene has CDR1 SGHTA and CDR2 FQGNSA. This CDR3 has 15 amino acids. CDR3 sequence: CASSLPAGSSYEQYF. The CDR3 nucleotides read TGTGCCAGCAGCCTTCCTGCTGGGAGCTCCTACGAGCAGTACTTC.

The chain joins TRBV7-3 to TRBJ2-7; weak D call: TRBD1 (6 bases). The V end was cut by 5 bases, the J end by 3 bases, with 11 bases between. CDR3 length: 13 residues. Germline V gene sequence: CDR1 SGHTA, CDR2 FQGTGA. The CDR3 is CASSPMTGYEQYF. The CDR3 bases are TGTGCCAGCAGCCCCATGACAGGCTACGAGCAGTACTTC.

This clonotype was counted at least ten times. V usage is TRBV7-6 and J usage is TRBJ1-1; D unclear. Deletions cut 3 bases from V and 0 bases from J, with 5 bases between. The length of the CDR3 is 13 residues. CDR1 is SGHVS and CDR2 is FNYEAQ in the germline V gene. The CDR3 DNA follows: TGTGCCAGCAGCTTGCAAATGAACACTGAAGCTTTCTTT. The encoded protein is CASSLQMNTEAFF. Looking up the rest from reference TRBV7-6 and TRBJ1-1 gives the full variable domain: GAGVSQSPRYKVTKRGQDVALRCDPISGHVSLYWYRQALGQGPEFLTYFNYEAQQDKSGLPNDRFSAERPEGSISTLTIQRTEQRDSAMYRCASSLQMNTEAFFGQGTRLTVV.

This clonotype was found many times. This chain joins TRBV28 and TRBJ1-5; D unresolved. The germline CDR1 and CDR2 sequences are MDHEN and SYDVKM. The CDR3 covers 14 residues. V was pared by 4 bases and J by 2 bases, with 9 bases between. The chain's CDR3 is CASSSPSGNQPQHF. The CDR3, as DNA: TGTGCCAGCAGTTCGCCTAGTGGCAATCAGCCCCAGCATTTT.

The sample holds a few counts of this clonotype. The V gene is TRBV6-2 or TRBV6-3, the J gene TRBJ2-3, with D perhaps matching TRBD2 (6 bases). The V end lost 4 bases, the J end lost 0 bases, and 14 bases lay between the germline ends. CDR3 size: 16 residues. Germline CDR1 MNHEY, CDR2 SVGEGT. CDR3 bases: TGTGCCAGCAGTTGGAACCTAGCGTTAAGCACAGATACGCAGTATTTT. Amino acids: CASSWNLALSTDTQYF.

The DNA for the CDR3 is TGTGCCAGCAGTTTATTTGGGACAGCCCTCCAAGAGACCCAGTACTTC. It is translated as CASSLFGTALQETQYF. This chain uses TRBV28 with TRBJ2-5; 7 positions agree with TRBD1. The V and J ends lost 1 base and 1 base, in that order; junction bases with no gene match: 6. The CDR3 spans 16 residues. Germline-derived CDR1 and CDR2 are MDHEN and SYDVKM.

A note on this clonotype: It may be a read error: a sequence one base away is much more abundant. The V gene is TRBV28, the J gene TRBJ2-7; 7 positions agree with TRBD1. Trimming at V came to 4 bases and at J to 6 bases, leaving 9 bases not matched to a gene. There are 14 residues in the CDR3. Germline V gives CDR1 MDHEN, CDR2 SYDVKM. In DNA, the CDR3 is TGTGCCAGCAGTTCCAAGACAGGGTTGTTCGAGCAGTACTTC. This translates into CASSSKTGLFEQYF.

In regard to this clonotype: This may come from a read error, since a much larger clone is one base off. This chain connects TRBV4-2 to TRBJ2-2, with D possibly being TRBD1 (5 bases). The CDR3 extends over 12 amino acids. Looked up from germline, CDR1 is LGHNA and CDR2 is YNFKEQ. The CDR3 is CANSQGVDDMFF. DNA of the CDR3: TGTGCCAACAGCCAAGGGGTGGACGACATGTTTTTT.